Below, one T cell receptor (beta chain) is given with its context. The clone's antigen remains unknown. One base away there is no much larger clone; base qualities are not given. These data are taken from a study of blood T cell repertoires in COVID-19 (TCRdb year 2020). About the study as a whole: The collaborator samples originated in the United States, Italy and Spain and spanned the acute and convalescent phases of COVID-19. The prospective study material was composed of cDNA or gDNA derived from T cells, B-cell-depleted T cells, or PBMCs. Deeply sampled blood TCRbeta repertoires from subjects exposed to, actively infected with, or recovered from COVID-19 were included in the dataset. A freely available public database, intended as a resource for researchers studying the immune response to SARS-CoV-2, is where the repertoires were released. Samples came from the ongoing ImmuneRACE study (first 160 participants) plus 1,254 subjects from 6 global collaborators. A de-identified subject ID, COVID-19 status, age in years and sex were almost always included in the sample metadata. Where HLA class I and class II types were available, the types were taken from metadata supplied by the sample provider, not from assay-based typing. Study-wide findings and limitations: How much clinical and demographic metadata was included differed by source and by participant, and the metadata was provided uncurated.

The immunoSEQ Assay, a bias-controlled multiplex PCR, was used to amplify TCRbeta CDR3 regions from genomic DNA. For the original study's pipeline: The number of nucleated cells in each sample was estimated by amplification of reference gene primers within the assay. To quantify the absolute abundance of each unique TCRbeta CDR3 rearrangement, sequence reads were collapsed and filtered. For each sample, productive Simpson clonality was calculated as the square root of Simpson's diversity index across productive rearrangements. TCRdb re-hosts the immuneACCESS table, in-frame sequences only. Its copies lack some clones; in the studies checked, an unresolved V gene accounts for under half of them, and the cause for the rest is not known. Clone size and V and J calls were adopted from that table, with D and trimming inferred from the DNA. The sample yields under 7,000 clones; approximately 84% were counted once. The top ten constitute 10% to 15% of the sample.

Each collaborating institution followed its own protocols to collect whole blood in K2EDTA tubes. For TCRbeta analysis, collaborator samples were shipped as frozen whole blood, as isolated PBMCs, or as DNA extracted from either sample type. The source is a human donor in a cohort sampled during active COVID-19. Input material: peripheral blood.

The DNA sequence is TGTGCCAGCAGCTCCCAGGGTAATGAAAAACTGTTTTTT. Its translation reads: CASSSQGNEKLFF. The receptor chain draws on TRBV28 and TRBJ1-4; the best D guess is TRBD1, with 5 bases matching. V gives up 6 bases and J gives up 4 bases, and the segment between their germline ends measures 9 bases. The germline V gene provides CDR1 MDHEN and CDR2 SYDVKM. Its CDR3 holds 13 amino acids, cysteine through phenylalanine. Only the CDR3 DNA is retained, 39 bases long and in frame from the first base.